These 11 T cell receptor beta chains came from one sample sequenced in a study of neurological immune-mediated disorders. TCRdb independently ran MiXCR on the 5' RACE reads; one entry per CDR3 protein. The sample shows about 66,000 distinct CDR3 sequences, roughly 3.6% of them seen only once. Sequencing was done on a sample of PBMCs. The receptors come from a man between 25 and 39 years old with multiple sclerosis.

This clonotype was detected ten times or more. This chain links TRBV12-3 or TRBV12-4 with TRBJ2-7; 7 nucleotides align to TRBD2. V trimming: 5 bases; J trimming: 6 bases; junction bases outside the gene matches: 7. The CDR3 sequence is 13 residues long. CDR3 amino acids: CASSARLAPEQYF. For the CDR3, the DNA is TGTGCCAGCAGTGCCCGACTAGCCCCCGAGCAGTACTTC.

This clonotype was seen ten or more times. V is TRBV20-1 and J is TRBJ1-5; D perhaps matches TRBD1 (5 bases). Germline V gene data show CDR1 as DFQATT and CDR2 as SNEGSKA (reference sequence). The ends were cut back, 4 bases at V and 2 bases at J, with 9 bases in the middle. This CDR3 comprises 13 residues. Here the CDR3 DNA reads TGCAGTGCTAAGGGGCTCGGCAATCAGCCCCAGCATTTT. It yields the protein CSAKGLGNQPQHF.

The table lists this clonotype with many counts. The chain carries TRBV20-1 and TRBJ2-1, with TRBD1 matching over 8 bases. Germline CDR1 is DFQATT and CDR2 is SNEGSKA (reference sequence). V lost 3 bases to trimming and J lost 6 bases; unmatched junction nucleotides: 7. The CDR3 runs to 14 residues. The CDR3 spells CSARDRDRINEQFF. CDR3 nucleotides: TGCAGTGCTAGGGACCGGGACAGGATCAATGAGCAGTTCTTC.

This clonotype was detected ten times or more. J is TRBJ2-1 and V is TRBV20-1; 10 nucleotides match TRBD2. In germline, CDR1 is DFQATT, CDR2 SNEGSKA (reference sequence). This CDR3 has 16 amino acids. V shed 3 bases, J shed 8 bases, and the junction held 13 bases outside the gene matches. The CDR3 DNA sequence: TGCAGTGCTAGCTCGGCCAGCGGGGGGGCCCCGTATGAGCAGTTCTTC. Amino acid sequence: CSASSASGGAPYEQFF.

This clonotype was picked up a small number of times. With a much larger clone just one base away, this may be a read error. The chain recombines TRBV7-9 with TRBJ2-5; unclear D gene. Trimming stripped 4 bases from V and 1 base from J, with 10 bases between. The CDR3 is 14 amino acids. The germline V gene encodes CDR1 SEHNR and CDR2 FQNEAQ (reference sequence). CDR3 sequence (DNA): TGTGCCAGCAGCTCAAGAAAGCTCCAAGAGACCCAGTACTTC. Translating gives CASSSRKLQETQYF.

This clonotype was observed many times. This rearrangement joins TRBV7-9 to TRBJ2-7; D possibly uses TRBD1 or TRBD2 (5 bases each). Per germline, CDR1 SEHNR and CDR2 FQNEAQ (reference sequence). Deletions cut 1 base from V and 5 bases from J, with 6 bases between. The CDR3 is made up of 12 amino acids. DNA for the CDR3: TGTGCCAGCAGCTTAGGGGGACACGAGCAGTACTTC. Its translation: CASSLGGHEQYF.

This clonotype was detected ten times or more. V and J are TRBV7-9 and TRBJ1-1; D may be TRBD1 (5 bases). The V gene's germline CDR1 is SEHNR and CDR2 FQNEAQ (reference sequence). The ends were cut back, 5 bases at V and 1 base at J, with 14 bases in the middle. The CDR3 sequence is 15 residues long. The CDR3 here is CASSVPGRTNTEAFF. CDR3 coding DNA: TGTGCCAGCAGCGTTCCGGGACGGACGAACACTGAAGCTTTCTTT. The complete variable domain, with remaining parts taken from reference TRBV7-9 and TRBJ1-1, reads DTGVSQNPRHKITKRGQNVTFRCDPISEHNRLYWYRQTLGQGPEFLTYFQNEAQLEKSRLLSDRFSAERPKGSFSTLEIQRTEQGDSAMYLCASSVPGRTNTEAFFGQGTRLTVV.

This clonotype was seen at least ten times. CDR3 loop: CSVPTEGWDEQFF. The CDR3 nucleotides are TGCAGCGTCCCGACAGAGGGATGGGATGAGCAGTTCTTC. The chain has TRBV29-1 and TRBJ2-1; D tentatively fits TRBD1 or TRBD2 (5 bases each). The ends were cut back, 6 bases at V and 8 bases at J, with 17 bases in the middle. The CDR3 extends over 13 amino acids. Germline CDR1 reads SQVTM; CDR2 reads ANQGSEA.

At least ten counts were recorded for this clonotype. The chain joins TRBV20-1 to TRBJ2-2; no clear D. The CDR3 length is 13 residues. V gave up 6 bases and J gave up 6 bases, with 14 bases separating them. Germline V lookup: CDR1 DFQATT, CDR2 SNEGSKA (reference sequence). CDR3 loop: CSARIREAGELFF. CDR3 nucleotides: TGCAGTGCGCGAATCCGTGAGGCCGGGGAGCTGTTTTTT.

This clonotype was recorded at least ten times. The V gene is TRBV6-5, the J gene TRBJ2-1; 9 nucleotides align to TRBD2. The germline CDR1 and CDR2 sequences are MNHEY and SVGAGI. CDR3 size: 15 residues. Losses at the gene ends were 6 bases for V and 2 bases for J; bases not matched to a gene: 5. The DNA for the CDR3 is TGTGCCAGCAGCCCCGGGACTAGCACCTACAATGAGCAGTTCTTC. Its protein product is CASSPGTSTYNEQFF.

This clonotype has at least ten counts. This chain joins TRBV9 and TRBJ1-3; D gene unclear. The V and J ends lost 0 bases and 1 base respectively, with 8 bases between them. This CDR3 comprises 15 residues. Germline-derived CDR1 and CDR2 are SGDLS and YYNGEE. The CDR3 DNA follows: TGTGCCAGCAGCGTAGGGCCCATATCTGGAAACACCATATATTTT. The encoded protein is CASSVGPISGNTIYF.